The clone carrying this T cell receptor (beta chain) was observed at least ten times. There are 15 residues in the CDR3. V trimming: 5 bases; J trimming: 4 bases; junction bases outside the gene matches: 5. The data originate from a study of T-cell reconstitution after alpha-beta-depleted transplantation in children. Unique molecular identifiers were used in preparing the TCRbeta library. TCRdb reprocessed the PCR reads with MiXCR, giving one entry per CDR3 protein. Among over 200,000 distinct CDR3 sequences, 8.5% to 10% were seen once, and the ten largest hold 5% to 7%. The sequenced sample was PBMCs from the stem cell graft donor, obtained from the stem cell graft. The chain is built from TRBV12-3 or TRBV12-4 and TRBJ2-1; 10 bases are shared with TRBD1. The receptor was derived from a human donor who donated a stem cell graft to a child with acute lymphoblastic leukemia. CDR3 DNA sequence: TGTGCCAGCAGTCGGACAGGGGGGAAATACAATGAGCAGTTCTTC. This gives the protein CASSRTGGKYNEQFF.